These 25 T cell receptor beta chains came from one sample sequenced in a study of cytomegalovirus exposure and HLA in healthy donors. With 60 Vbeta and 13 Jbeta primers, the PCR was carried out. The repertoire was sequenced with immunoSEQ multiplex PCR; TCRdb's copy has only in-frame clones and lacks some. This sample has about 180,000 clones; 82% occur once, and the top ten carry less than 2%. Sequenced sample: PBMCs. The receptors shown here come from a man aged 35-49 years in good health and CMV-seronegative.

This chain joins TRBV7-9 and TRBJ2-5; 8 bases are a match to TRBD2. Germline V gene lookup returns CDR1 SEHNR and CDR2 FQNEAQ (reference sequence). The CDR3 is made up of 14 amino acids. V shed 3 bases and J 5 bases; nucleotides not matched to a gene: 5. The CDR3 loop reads CASSFTGGQETQYF. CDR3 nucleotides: TGTGCCAGCAGCTTTACGGGGGGGCAGGAGACCCAGTACTTC.

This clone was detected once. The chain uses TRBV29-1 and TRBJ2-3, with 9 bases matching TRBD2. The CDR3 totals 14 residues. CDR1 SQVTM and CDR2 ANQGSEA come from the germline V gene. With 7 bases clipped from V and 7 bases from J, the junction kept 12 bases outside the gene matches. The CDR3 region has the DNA TGCAGCGCCGCGGGGGCTAGCGGGACCAATACGCAGTATTTT. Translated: CSAAGASGTNTQYF.

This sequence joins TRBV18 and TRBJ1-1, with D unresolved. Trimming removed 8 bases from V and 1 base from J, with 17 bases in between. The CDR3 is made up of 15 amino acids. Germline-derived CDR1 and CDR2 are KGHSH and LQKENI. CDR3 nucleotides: TGTGCCAGCGGTCTAGGATTGGTGGGGAACACTGAAGCTTTCTTT. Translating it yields CASGLGLVGNTEAFF.

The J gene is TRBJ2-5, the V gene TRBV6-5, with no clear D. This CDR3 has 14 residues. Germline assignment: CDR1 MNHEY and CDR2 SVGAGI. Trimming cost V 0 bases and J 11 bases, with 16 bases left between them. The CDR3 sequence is CASSYSISLEEQYF. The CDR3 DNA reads TGTGCCAGCAGTTACTCGATTTCCTTAGAAGAGCAGTACTTC.

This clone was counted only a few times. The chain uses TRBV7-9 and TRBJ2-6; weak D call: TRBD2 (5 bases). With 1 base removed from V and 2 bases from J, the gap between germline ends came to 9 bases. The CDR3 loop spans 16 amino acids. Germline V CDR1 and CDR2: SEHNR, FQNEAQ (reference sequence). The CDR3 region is CASSLGEGPGANVLTF. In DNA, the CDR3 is TGTGCCAGCAGCTTAGGAGAGGGCCCTGGGGCCAACGTCCTGACTTTC.

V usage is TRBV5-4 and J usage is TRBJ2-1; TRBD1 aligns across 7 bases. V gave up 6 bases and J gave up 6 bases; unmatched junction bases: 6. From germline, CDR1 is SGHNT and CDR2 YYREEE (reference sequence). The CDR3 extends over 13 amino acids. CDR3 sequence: CASNPGQRNEQFF. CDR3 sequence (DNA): TGTGCCAGCAATCCGGGACAGCGCAATGAGCAGTTCTTC.

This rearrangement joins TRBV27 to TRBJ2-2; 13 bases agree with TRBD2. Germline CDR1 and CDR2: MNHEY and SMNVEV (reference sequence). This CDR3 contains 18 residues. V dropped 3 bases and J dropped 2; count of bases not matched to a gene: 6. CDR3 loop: CASSFRLAGGINTGELFF. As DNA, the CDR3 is TGTGCCAGCAGTTTTCGACTAGCGGGGGGTATTAACACCGGGGAGCTGTTTTTT.

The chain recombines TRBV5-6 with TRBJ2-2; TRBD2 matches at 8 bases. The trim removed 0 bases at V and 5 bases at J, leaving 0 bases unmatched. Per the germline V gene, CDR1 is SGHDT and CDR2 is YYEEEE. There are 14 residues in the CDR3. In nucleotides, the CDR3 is TGTGCCAGCAGCTTGGGCGGGAGGACCGGGGAGCTGTTTTTT. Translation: CASSLGGRTGELFF.

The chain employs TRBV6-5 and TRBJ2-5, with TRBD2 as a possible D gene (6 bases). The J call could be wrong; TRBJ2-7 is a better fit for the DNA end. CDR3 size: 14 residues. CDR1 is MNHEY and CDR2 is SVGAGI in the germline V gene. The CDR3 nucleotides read TGTGCCAGCACCCTTGGGGGGACCCACTACGAGCAGTACTTC. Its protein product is CASTLGGTHYEQYF.

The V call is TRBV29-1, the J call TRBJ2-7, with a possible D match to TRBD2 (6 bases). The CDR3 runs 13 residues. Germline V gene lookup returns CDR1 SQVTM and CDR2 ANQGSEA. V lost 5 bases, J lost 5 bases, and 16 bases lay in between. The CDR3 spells CSVPGSIWDEQYF. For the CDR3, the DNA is TGCAGCGTTCCCGGGAGTATATGGGACGAGCAGTACTTC.

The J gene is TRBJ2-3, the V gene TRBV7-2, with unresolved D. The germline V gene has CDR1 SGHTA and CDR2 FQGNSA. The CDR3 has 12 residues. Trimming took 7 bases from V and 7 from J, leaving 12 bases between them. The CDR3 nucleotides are TGTGCCAGCACCCTCGACTTAAATACGCAGTATTTT. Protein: CASTLDLNTQYF.

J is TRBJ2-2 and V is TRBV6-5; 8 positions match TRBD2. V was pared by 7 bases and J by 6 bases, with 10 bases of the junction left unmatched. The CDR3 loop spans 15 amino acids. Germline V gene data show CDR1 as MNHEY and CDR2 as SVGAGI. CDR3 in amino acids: CASIQREPTAGELFF. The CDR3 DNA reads TGTGCCAGCATTCAGCGGGAGCCAACGGCCGGGGAGCTGTTTTTT.

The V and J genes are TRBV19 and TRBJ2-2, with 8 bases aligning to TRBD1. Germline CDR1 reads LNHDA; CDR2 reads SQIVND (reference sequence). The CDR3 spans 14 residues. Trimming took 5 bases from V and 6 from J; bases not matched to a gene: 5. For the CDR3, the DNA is TGTGCCAGTAGTGCAGGGGGCGCGTCCGGGGAGCTGTTTTTT. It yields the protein CASSAGGASGELFF. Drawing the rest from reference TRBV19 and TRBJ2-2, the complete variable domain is DGGITQSPKYLFRKEGQNVTLSCEQNLNHDAMYWYRQDPGQGLRLIYYSQIVNDFQKGDIAEGYSVSREKKESFPLTVTSAQKNPTAFYLCASSAGGASGELFFGEGSRLTVL.

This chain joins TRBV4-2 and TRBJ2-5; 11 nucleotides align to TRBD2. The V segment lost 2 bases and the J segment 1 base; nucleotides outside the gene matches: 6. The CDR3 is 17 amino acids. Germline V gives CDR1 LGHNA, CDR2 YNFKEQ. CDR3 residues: CASSQPSGGHFQETQYF. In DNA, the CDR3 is TGTGCCAGCAGCCAACCTAGCGGGGGGCACTTCCAAGAGACCCAGTACTTC.

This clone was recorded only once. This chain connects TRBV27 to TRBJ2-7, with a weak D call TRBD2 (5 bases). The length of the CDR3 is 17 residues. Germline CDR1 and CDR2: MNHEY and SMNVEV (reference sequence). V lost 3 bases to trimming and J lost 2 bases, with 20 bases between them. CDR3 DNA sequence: TGTGCCAGCAGTTTCAGTTCACGGCGGGCGCCGACCTACGAGCAGTACTTC. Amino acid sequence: CASSFSSRRAPTYEQYF.

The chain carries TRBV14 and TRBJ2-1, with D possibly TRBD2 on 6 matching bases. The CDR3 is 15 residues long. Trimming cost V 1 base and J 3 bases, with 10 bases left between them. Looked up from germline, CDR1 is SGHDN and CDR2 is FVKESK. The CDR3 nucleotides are TGTGCCAGCAGCCAAGTTAGCGGCCTCTACAATGAGCAGTTCTTC. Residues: CASSQVSGLYNEQFF.

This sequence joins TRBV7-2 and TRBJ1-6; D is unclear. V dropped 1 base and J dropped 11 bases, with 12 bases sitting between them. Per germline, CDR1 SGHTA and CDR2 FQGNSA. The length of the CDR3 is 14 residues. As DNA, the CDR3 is TGTGCCAGCAGCTTAGTGGAGGGAGGCGCACCCCTCCACTTT. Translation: CASSLVEGGAPLHF. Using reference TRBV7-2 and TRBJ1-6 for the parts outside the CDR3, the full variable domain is GAGVSQSPSNKVTEKGKDVELRCDPISGHTALYWYRQSLGQGLEFLIYFQGNSAPDKSGLPSDRFSAERTGGSVSTLTIQRTQQEDSAVYLCASSLVEGGAPLHFGNGTRLTVT.

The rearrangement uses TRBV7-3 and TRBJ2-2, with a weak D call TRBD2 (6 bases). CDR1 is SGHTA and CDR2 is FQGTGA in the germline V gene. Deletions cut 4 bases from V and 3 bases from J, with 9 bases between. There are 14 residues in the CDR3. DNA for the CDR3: TGTGCCAGCAGCTGGGGGGTGGACACCGGGGAGCTGTTTTTT. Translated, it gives CASSWGVDTGELFF.

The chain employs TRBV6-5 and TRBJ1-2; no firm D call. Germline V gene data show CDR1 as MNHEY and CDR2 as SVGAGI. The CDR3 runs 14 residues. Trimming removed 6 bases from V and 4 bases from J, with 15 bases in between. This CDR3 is CASSDSERGYGYTF. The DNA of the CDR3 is TGTGCCAGCAGCGACTCCGAGCGAGGCTATGGCTACACCTTC.

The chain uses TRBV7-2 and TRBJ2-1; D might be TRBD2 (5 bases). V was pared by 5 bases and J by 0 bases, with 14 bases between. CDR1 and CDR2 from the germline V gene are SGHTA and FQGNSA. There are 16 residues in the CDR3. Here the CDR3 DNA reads TGTGCCAGCAGCCAAATTTCGGGGAGCTCCTACAATGAGCAGTTCTTC. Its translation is CASSQISGSSYNEQFF.

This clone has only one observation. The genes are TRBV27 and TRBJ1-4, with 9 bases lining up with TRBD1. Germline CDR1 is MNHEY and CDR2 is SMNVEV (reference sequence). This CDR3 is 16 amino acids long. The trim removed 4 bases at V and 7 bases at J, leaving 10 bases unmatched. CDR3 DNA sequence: TGTGCCAGCAGTTCTAGGGGTGGGACAGGGAGTGAAAAACTGTTTTTT. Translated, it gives CASSSRGGTGSEKLFF.

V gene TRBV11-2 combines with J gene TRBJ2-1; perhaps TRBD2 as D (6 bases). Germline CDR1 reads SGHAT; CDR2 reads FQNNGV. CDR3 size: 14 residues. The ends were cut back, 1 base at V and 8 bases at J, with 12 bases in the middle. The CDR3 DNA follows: TGTGCCAGCAGCTTAGGTTTGAGGAGGGATGAGCAGTTCTTC. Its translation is CASSLGLRRDEQFF.

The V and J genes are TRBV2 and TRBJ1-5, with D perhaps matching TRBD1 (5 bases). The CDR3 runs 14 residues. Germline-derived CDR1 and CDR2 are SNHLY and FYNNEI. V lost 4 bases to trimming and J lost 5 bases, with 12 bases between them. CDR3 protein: CASSGSGFDQPQHF. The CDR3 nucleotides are TGTGCCAGCAGTGGTTCAGGGTTTGATCAGCCCCAGCATTTT.

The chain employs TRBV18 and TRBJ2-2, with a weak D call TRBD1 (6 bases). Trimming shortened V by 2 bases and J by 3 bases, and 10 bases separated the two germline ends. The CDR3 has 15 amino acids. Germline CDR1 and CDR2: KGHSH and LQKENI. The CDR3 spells CASSPRTEYTGELFF. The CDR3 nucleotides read TGTGCCAGCTCACCAAGGACAGAATACACCGGGGAGCTGTTTTTT.

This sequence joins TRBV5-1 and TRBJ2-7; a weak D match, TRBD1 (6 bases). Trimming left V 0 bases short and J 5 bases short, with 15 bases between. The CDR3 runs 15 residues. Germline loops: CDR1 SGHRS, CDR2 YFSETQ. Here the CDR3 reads CASSLEGWGLNEQYF. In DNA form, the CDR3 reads TGCGCCAGCAGCTTGGAAGGGTGGGGGCTAAACGAGCAGTACTTC.